Listed here are 22 T cell receptor beta chains from one sample, sequenced in a study of blood T cell repertoires in COVID-19. The repertoire was sequenced with immunoSEQ multiplex PCR; TCRdb's copy has only in-frame clones and lacks some. In the table there are nearly 30,000 clones, around 90% of which are singletons. Sample: peripheral blood. The source is a man between 65 and 79 years old with active or convalescent COVID-19.

The rearrangement joins TRBV7-6 to TRBJ2-2; 12 positions match TRBD2. Germline loops: CDR1 SGHVS, CDR2 FNYEAQ. CDR3 length: 15 residues. Germline trimming cut 7 bases from V and 7 bases from J; bases unmatched to any gene: 7. In DNA form, the CDR3 reads TGTGCCAGCACCGGACTAGCGGGGCTCGGCGGGGAGCTGTTTTTT. As protein: CASTGLAGLGGELFF. Filled out from reference TRBV7-6 and TRBJ2-2, the complete variable domain reads GAGVSQSPRYKVTKRGQDVALRCDPISGHVSLYWYRQALGQGPEFLTYFNYEAQQDKSGLPNDRFSAERPEGSISTLTIQRTEQRDSAMYRCASTGLAGLGGELFFGEGSRLTVL.

This clone was observed once. This chain joins TRBV27 and TRBJ1-2, with 7 bases that match TRBD1. Germline V CDR1 and CDR2: MNHEY, SMNVEV (reference sequence). The J segment lost 7 bases and the V segment lost 10 bases, leaving 15 bases of the junction unmatched. The CDR3 is 14 amino acids. CDR3 residues: CATTDLDRPGGYTF. CDR3 bases: TGTGCCACGACCGATTTGGACAGGCCGGGTGGCTACACCTTC.

This clone was detected a few times. The V gene is TRBV6-5, the J gene TRBJ1-4; D possibly corresponds to TRBD1 (5 bases). The CDR3 is 14 amino acids. Trimming pared 6 bases from V and 7 bases from J, leaving 15 bases between. The germline V gene has CDR1 MNHEY and CDR2 SVGAGI. This CDR3 is CASSLNGGIEKLFF. For the CDR3, the DNA is TGTGCCAGCAGCCTCAACGGGGGGATTGAAAAACTGTTTTTT.

The chain employs TRBV19 and TRBJ1-4; a weak D match, TRBD1 (6 bases). V was trimmed by 7 bases and J by 7 bases, leaving 16 bases between them. The CDR3 runs to 14 residues. Germline values: CDR1 LNHDA, CDR2 SQIVND (reference sequence). The CDR3 region is CASNSGEGSEKLFF. DNA of the CDR3: TGTGCCAGTAACTCAGGGGAAGGGAGTGAAAAACTGTTTTTT.

The chain joins TRBV27 to TRBJ1-1; 8 positions match TRBD1. The CDR3 is 12 amino acids. Germline lookup yields CDR1 MNHEY and CDR2 SMNVEV (reference sequence). The V gene end was trimmed by 6 bases and the J gene end by 8 bases; junction bases not matched to a gene: 5. The CDR3 coding sequence is TGTGCCAGCAGGAACCGGGACAGGGAAGCTTTCTTT. It encodes CASRNRDREAFF.

The chain uses TRBV7-9 and TRBJ1-3; D may be TRBD1 (5 bases). Looked up from germline, CDR1 is SEHNR and CDR2 is FQNEAQ (reference sequence). CDR3 length: 16 amino acids. V lost 5 bases to trimming and J lost 0 bases, with 14 bases between them. The DNA for the CDR3 is TGTGCCAGCAGCAGACGCAGGACAAACTCTGGAAACACCATATATTTT. This encodes CASSRRRTNSGNTIYF.

This clone was counted a single time. This rearrangement joins TRBV5-1 to TRBJ1-3; 9 bases match TRBD1. The germline CDR1 and CDR2 sequences are SGHRS and YFSETQ. The V and J ends lost 3 bases and 0 bases, in that order; junction bases with no gene match: 22. The CDR3 covers 22 residues. CDR3 DNA: TGCGCCAGCAGCTCCCGGGACAGGGTTCCTCCAACCCCCAATTACTCTGGAAACACCATATATTTT. Translation: CASSSRDRVPPTPNYSGNTIYF. The full variable domain, in which reference TRBV5-1 and TRBJ1-3 provide the parts outside the CDR3, is KAGVTQTPRYLIKTRGQQVTLSCSPISGHRSVSWYQQTPGQGLQFLFEYFSETQRNKGNFPGRFSGRQFSNSRSEMNVSTLELGDSALYLCASSSRDRVPPTPNYSGNTIYFGEGSWLTVV.

The rearrangement links TRBV9 to TRBJ1-2; no clear D. The CDR3 runs to 15 residues. V was cut by 2 bases and J by 4 bases, with 15 bases left in between. Germline V gives CDR1 SGDLS, CDR2 YYNGEE. CDR3 protein: CASSVATDTIYGYTF. The CDR3 region has the DNA TGTGCCAGCAGCGTTGCGACCGACACCATCTATGGCTACACCTTC.

In nucleotides, the CDR3 is TGTGCCAGCAGCCACCAGGGAGCGGGAGGAGAGCAGTTCTTC. This encodes CASSHQGAGGEQFF. This chain links TRBV11-2 with TRBJ2-1; 9 bases match TRBD2. Trimming removed 5 bases from V and 10 bases from J; junction bases left unmatched: 9. The CDR3 covers 14 residues. Germline CDR1 is SGHAT and CDR2 is FQNNGV.

This chain's CDR3 is CASSSGTSSSYEQYV. The CDR3 DNA follows: TGCGCCAGCAGCTCTGGGACATCGAGCTCCTACGAGCAGTACGTC. This sequence joins TRBV5-1 and TRBJ2-7, with D maybe TRBD1 (6 bases). Germline lookup yields CDR1 SGHRS and CDR2 YFSETQ. The CDR3 runs to 15 residues. Trimming stripped 3 bases from V and 0 bases from J, with 13 bases between.

V and J are TRBV7-3 and TRBJ1-1, with D maybe TRBD1 (6 bases). This CDR3 has 15 amino acids. Germline V lookup: CDR1 SGHTA, CDR2 FQGTGA. Between the trimmed V and J ends, which lost 4 bases and 2 bases, there was a span of 14 bases. For the CDR3, the DNA is TGTGCCAGCAGCTCCTTTGGACAGTTTAACACTGAAGCTTTCTTT. Translating it yields CASSSFGQFNTEAFF.

This rearrangement joins TRBV4-1 to TRBJ2-3; 12 nucleotides match TRBD2. The V gene's germline CDR1 is MGHRA and CDR2 YSYEKL. The CDR3 loop spans 18 amino acids. V lost 1 base, J lost 8 bases, and 13 bases stayed unmatched. DNA for the CDR3: TGCGCCAGCAGCCAAGTAGCACGGACTAGCGGGACCGGGGGTACGCAGTATTTT. It codes for CASSQVARTSGTGGTQYF.

V gene TRBV7-8 combines with J gene TRBJ2-7; D might be TRBD1 (5 bases). Looked up from germline, CDR1 is SGHVS and CDR2 is FQNEAQ. Trimming cost V 5 bases and J 3 bases, with 17 bases left between them. CDR3 length: 15 amino acids. CDR3 bases: TGTGCCAGCAGCGCCGGTCGGACAAGCATCTACGAGCAGTACTTC. Translation: CASSAGRTSIYEQYF. Full variable domain (outside the CDR3, taken from reference TRBV7-8 and TRBJ2-7): GAGVSQSPRYKVAKRGQDVALRCDPISGHVSLFWYQQALGQGPEFLTYFQNEAQLDKSGLPSDRFFAERPEGSVSTLKIQRTQQEDSAVYLCASSAGRTSIYEQYFGPGTRLTVT.

J is TRBJ1-2 and V is TRBV6-5; 7 bases are a match to TRBD1. This CDR3 is 13 amino acids long. Looked up from germline, CDR1 is MNHEY and CDR2 is SVGAGI. The J segment lost 13 bases and the V segment lost 0 bases, leaving 8 bases of the junction unmatched. The CDR3 DNA reads as TGTGCCAGCAGTTACTCGGGGAGACAGGGTCGCACCTTC. This translates into CASSYSGRQGRTF.

This chain links TRBV6-5 with TRBJ1-1; the D gene is possibly TRBD1 (5 bases). Germline V gene data show CDR1 as MNHEY and CDR2 as SVGAGI. This CDR3 is built from 11 residues. The V end was cut by 2 bases, the J end by 8 bases, with 6 bases between. CDR3 bases: TGTGCCAGCAGTTACGGGGCAGAAGCTTTCTTT. This encodes CASSYGAEAFF.

V and J are TRBV5-6 and TRBJ1-2; tentatively, D is TRBD1 (6 bases). The CDR3 runs 14 residues. Trimming cost V 1 base and J 6 bases, with 13 bases left between them. Germline V lookup: CDR1 SGHDT, CDR2 YYEEEE. The CDR3 sequence: CASSLSGESHGYTF. The CDR3 DNA follows: TGTGCCAGCAGCTTGTCAGGGGAGAGTCATGGCTACACCTTC.

V gene TRBV7-8 combines with J gene TRBJ2-5; TRBD1 matches 10 bases. Trimming removed 5 bases from V and 3 bases from J; junction bases left unmatched: 6. Germline V gene lookup returns CDR1 SGHVS and CDR2 FQNEAQ. This CDR3 region has 15 residues. The CDR3 coding sequence is TGTGCCAGCAGCGATGCCGGGACAGGGGAAGAGACCCAGTACTTC. Its protein product is CASSDAGTGEETQYF.

The chain joins TRBV7-2 to TRBJ1-1; a weak D match, TRBD1 (6 bases). The CDR3 extends over 13 amino acids. Germline CDR1 and CDR2: SGHTA and FQGNSA. Deletions cut 5 bases from V and 3 bases from J, with 10 bases between. The DNA for the CDR3 is TGTGCCAGCAGCCGACAGGAGGACACTGAAGCTTTCTTT. Translating it yields CASSRQEDTEAFF.

The V gene is TRBV6-2 or TRBV6-3, the J gene TRBJ1-6, with D perhaps TRBD1 (6 bases). The CDR3 loop spans 12 amino acids. Germline V gives CDR1 MNHEY, CDR2 SVGEGT. Trimming removed 6 bases at V and 13 bases at J, with 13 bases between. As DNA, the CDR3 is TGTGCCAGCAGCCTCACAGGGCGTCCCCTCCACTTT. Translating it yields CASSLTGRPLHF.

The chain is built from TRBV14 and TRBJ1-1; D perhaps matches TRBD1 (5 bases). Germline V lookup: CDR1 SGHDN, CDR2 FVKESK. The CDR3 has 15 amino acids. V lost 3 bases, J lost 0 bases, and 11 bases lay in between. The CDR3 loop is CASSQVDILNTEAFF. CDR3 coding DNA: TGTGCCAGCAGCCAGGTGGACATTTTGAACACTGAAGCTTTCTTT.

The J gene is TRBJ2-5, the V gene TRBV24-1, with D tentatively TRBD1 (6 bases). The CDR3 sequence is 15 residues long. Germline CDR1 and CDR2: KGHDR and SFDVKD. V was cut by 4 bases and J by 5 bases, with 16 bases left in between. The CDR3 spells CATSDPGQMWETQYF. The DNA of the CDR3 is TGTGCCACCAGTGACCCGGGACAAATGTGGGAGACCCAGTACTTC.

The rearrangement links TRBV5-6 to TRBJ2-5; D is ambiguous. V was cut by 4 bases and J by 5 bases, with 18 bases left in between. CDR3 size: 15 residues. The germline V gene has CDR1 SGHDT and CDR2 YYEEEE. CDR3 sequence: CASSLKTKPRETQYF. The CDR3 DNA reads as TGTGCCAGCAGCCTAAAGACCAAACCGAGGGAGACCCAGTACTTC.